Included here is one TCR beta chain sequence, with context. Germline values: CDR1 MNHEY, CDR2 SVGEGT. The length of the CDR3 is 16 residues. Trimming pared 1 base from V and 1 base from J, leaving 10 bases between. These data are taken from a study of blood T cell repertoires in COVID-19. Study in general: Sources were T cells, B-cell-depleted T cells, or PBMCs; the material itself was cDNA or gDNA.

Original processing methods: Reference gene primer amplification in the assay estimated nucleated cell counts. Sequenced by immunoSEQ multiplex PCR; TCRdb stores in-frame clones only, minus some. For V, J and clone size, that table is used; D and trimming come from the DNA. The sample includes about 270,000 clones, about 76% of them seen just once. The receptor was derived from a woman aged 55-75 years with active or convalescent COVID-19. The V call is TRBV6-2 or TRBV6-3, the J call TRBJ2-2, with D possibly matching TRBD1 (6 bases). The sample was peripheral blood. CDR3 amino acids: CASSYFTGLNTGELFF. The DNA for the CDR3 is TGTGCCAGCAGTTACTTCACAGGGCTGAACACCGGGGAGCTGTTTTTT.